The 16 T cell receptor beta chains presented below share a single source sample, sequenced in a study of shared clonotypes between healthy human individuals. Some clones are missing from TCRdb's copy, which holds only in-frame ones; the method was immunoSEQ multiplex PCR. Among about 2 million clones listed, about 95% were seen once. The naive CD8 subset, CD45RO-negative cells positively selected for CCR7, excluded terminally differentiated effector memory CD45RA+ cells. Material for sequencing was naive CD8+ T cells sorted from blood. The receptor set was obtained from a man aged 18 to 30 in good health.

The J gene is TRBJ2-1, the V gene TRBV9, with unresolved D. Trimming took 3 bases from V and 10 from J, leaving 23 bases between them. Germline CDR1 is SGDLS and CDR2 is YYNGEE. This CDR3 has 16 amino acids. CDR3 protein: CASSAPSFSAMGEQFF. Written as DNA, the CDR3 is TGTGCCAGCAGCGCCCCATCCTTCTCGGCCATGGGGGAGCAGTTCTTC.

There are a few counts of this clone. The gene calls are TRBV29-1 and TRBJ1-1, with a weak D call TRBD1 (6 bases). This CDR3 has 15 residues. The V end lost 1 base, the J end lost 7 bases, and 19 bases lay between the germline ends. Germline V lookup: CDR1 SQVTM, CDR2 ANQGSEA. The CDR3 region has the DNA TGCAGCGTTGAAGGGTTTGGGGGGGCAGGATTTGAAGCTTTCTTT. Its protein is CSVEGFGGAGFEAFF. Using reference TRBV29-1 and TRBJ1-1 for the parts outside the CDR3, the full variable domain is SAVISQKPSRDICQRGTSLTIQCQVDSQVTMMFWYRQQPGQSLTLIATANQGSEATYESGFVIDKFPISRPNLTFSTLTVSNMSPEDSSIYLCSVEGFGGAGFEAFFGQGTRLTVV.

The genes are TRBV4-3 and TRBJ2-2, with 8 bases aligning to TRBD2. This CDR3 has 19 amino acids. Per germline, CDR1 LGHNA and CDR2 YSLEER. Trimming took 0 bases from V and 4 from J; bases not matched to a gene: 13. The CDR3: CASSQERLLAGGGTGELFF. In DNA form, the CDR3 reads TGCGCCAGCAGCCAAGAGCGGCTCTTGGCGGGAGGAGGCACCGGGGAGCTGTTTTTT.

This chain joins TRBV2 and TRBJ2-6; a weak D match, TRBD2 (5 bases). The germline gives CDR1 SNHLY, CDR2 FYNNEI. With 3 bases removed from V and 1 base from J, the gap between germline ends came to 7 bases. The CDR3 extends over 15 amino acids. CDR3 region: CASSEEESGANVLTF. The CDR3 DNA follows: TGTGCCAGCAGTGAGGAGGAGTCTGGGGCCAACGTCCTGACTTTC. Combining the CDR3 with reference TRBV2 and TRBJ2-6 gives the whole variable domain EPEVTQTPSHQVTQMGQEVILRCVPISNHLYFYWYRQILGQKVEFLVSFYNNEISEKSEIFDDQFSVERPDGSNFTLKIRSTKLEDSAMYFCASSEEESGANVLTFGAGSRLTVL.

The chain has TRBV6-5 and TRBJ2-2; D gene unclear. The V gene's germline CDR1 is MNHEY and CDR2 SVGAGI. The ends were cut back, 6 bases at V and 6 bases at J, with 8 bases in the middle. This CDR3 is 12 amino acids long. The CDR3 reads CASRNGAGELFF. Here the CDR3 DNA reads TGTGCCAGCAGAAACGGCGCCGGGGAGCTGTTTTTT.

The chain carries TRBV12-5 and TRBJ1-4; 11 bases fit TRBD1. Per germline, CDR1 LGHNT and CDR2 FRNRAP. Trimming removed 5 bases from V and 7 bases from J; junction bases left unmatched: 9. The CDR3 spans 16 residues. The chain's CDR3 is CASGTGQGVLGEKLFF. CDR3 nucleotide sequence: TGTGCTAGTGGTACGGGACAGGGGGTCTTGGGTGAAAAACTGTTTTTT.

The CDR3 protein is CARSLLAGGYTF. The DNA of the CDR3 is TGTGCCAGAAGCCTCCTGGCGGGAGGCTACACCTTC. V and J are TRBV5-3 and TRBJ1-2; no clear D. TRBV5-3 is an ORF, and what it does is uncertain. The V gene lost 4 bases and the J gene lost 8 bases, with 12 bases spanning the gap. This CDR3 is built from 12 residues.

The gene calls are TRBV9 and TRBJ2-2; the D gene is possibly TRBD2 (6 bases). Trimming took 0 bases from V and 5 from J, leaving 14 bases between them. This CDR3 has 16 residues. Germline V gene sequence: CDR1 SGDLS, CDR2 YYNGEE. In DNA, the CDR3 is TGTGCCAGCAGCGTAGGCGGGATGATTTTAACCGGGGAGCTGTTTTTT. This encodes CASSVGGMILTGELFF.

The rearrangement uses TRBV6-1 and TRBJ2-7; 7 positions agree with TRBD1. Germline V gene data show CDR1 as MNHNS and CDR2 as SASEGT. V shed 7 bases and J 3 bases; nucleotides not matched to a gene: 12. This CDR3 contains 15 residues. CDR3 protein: CASTPRAGGYYEQYF. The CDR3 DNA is TGTGCCAGCACCCCTAGGGCAGGGGGATACTACGAGCAGTACTTC.

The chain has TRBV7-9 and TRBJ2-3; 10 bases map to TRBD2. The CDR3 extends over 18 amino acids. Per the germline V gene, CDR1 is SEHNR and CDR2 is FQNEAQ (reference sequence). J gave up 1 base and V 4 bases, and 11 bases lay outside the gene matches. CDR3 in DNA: TGTGCCAGCAGCTCTGACTACTTACTAGCGGGGCGCACAGATACGCAGTATTTT. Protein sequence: CASSSDYLLAGRTDTQYF.

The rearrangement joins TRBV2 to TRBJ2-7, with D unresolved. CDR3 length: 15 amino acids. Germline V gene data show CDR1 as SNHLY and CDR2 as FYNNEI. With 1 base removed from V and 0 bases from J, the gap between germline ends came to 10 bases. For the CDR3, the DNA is TGTGCCAGCAGTGAAGGAGTTCGAAGCTCCTACGAGCAGTACTTC. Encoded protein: CASSEGVRSSYEQYF.

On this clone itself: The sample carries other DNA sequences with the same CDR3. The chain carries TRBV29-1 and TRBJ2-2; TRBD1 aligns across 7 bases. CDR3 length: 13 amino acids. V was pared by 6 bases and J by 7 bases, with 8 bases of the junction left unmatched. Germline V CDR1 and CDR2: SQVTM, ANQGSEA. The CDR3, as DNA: TGCAGCGTAGAAAGACAGGGCGTCGGGGAGCTGTTTTTT. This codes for CSVERQGVGELFF.

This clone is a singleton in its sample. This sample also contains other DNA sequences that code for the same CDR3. The CDR3 spells CASSLSGTEAFF. Written as DNA, the CDR3 is TGTGCCAGCAGCCTAAGTGGGACTGAAGCTTTCTTT. The chain carries TRBV6-5 and TRBJ1-1; D is ambiguous. The ends were cut back, 6 bases at V and 5 bases at J, with 10 bases in the middle. CDR3 length: 12 residues. Germline CDR1 MNHEY, CDR2 SVGAGI.

The CDR3 sequence is CASSEGLAGIPYEQYF. CDR3 in DNA: TGTGCCAGCAGCGAGGGACTAGCGGGAATCCCCTACGAGCAGTACTTC. The V and J genes are TRBV7-8 and TRBJ2-7; the match to TRBD2 covers 13 bases. Looked up from germline, CDR1 is SGHVS and CDR2 is FQNEAQ. The CDR3 is 16 residues long. V shed 5 bases and J 2 bases; nucleotides not matched to a gene: 6.

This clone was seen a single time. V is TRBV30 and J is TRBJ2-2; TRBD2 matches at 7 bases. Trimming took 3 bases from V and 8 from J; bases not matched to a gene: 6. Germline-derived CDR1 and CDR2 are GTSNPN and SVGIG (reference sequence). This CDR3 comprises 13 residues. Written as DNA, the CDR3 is TGTGCCTGGAGCGCGGGAGAGCCGGGGGAGCTGTTTTTT. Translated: CAWSAGEPGELFF.

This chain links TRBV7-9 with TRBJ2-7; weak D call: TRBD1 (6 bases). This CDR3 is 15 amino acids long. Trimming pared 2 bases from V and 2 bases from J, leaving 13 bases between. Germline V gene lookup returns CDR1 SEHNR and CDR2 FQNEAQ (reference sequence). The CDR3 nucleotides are TGTGCCAGCAGCTTAATCTGGGACACGACCTACGAGCAGTACTTC. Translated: CASSLIWDTTYEQYF.